The clone carrying this T cell receptor (beta chain) showed up just once. Assay: immunoSEQ multiplex PCR; the TCRdb copy retains only in-frame clones and omits some. Among 2 million to 2.5 million clones listed, roughly 93% were seen once. The sample comes from a study of shared clonotypes between healthy human individuals. Specimen: naive CD4+ T cells from PBMCs. As to subset: CD45RA+ positively selected. This TCR derives from a young man in good health. Some clones in this sample may be carry-over from other donors' samples.

The CDR3 is CASSPLAGGTPEQYF. DNA for the CDR3: TGTGCCAGCTCACCTTTAGCGGGAGGCACTCCCGAGCAGTACTTC. The chain uses TRBV18 and TRBJ2-7; TRBD2 matches at 10 bases. Germline V gives CDR1 KGHSH, CDR2 LQKENI. The CDR3 is made up of 15 amino acids. The ends lost 3 bases at V and 6 bases at J; junction bases unmatched: 8.